The 13 T cell receptor beta chains below were found in one sample sequenced in a study of blood T cell repertoires in COVID-19. TCRdb keeps only in-frame clones here, not all; method: immunoSEQ multiplex PCR. The sample carries about 47,000 clones, approximately 88% recorded once. The sample taken for sequencing was peripheral blood. These receptors originate from a man aged 55 to 69 with active COVID-19.

This chain links TRBV11-3 with TRBJ2-1; 13 nucleotides agree with TRBD2. The germline V gene has CDR1 SGHNT and CDR2 YENEEA. The CDR3 length is 15 residues. The ends lost 4 bases at V and 8 bases at J; junction bases unmatched: 5. CDR3 in DNA: TGTGCCAGCAGCTCTAGGACTAGCGGGAGCTATGAGCAGTTCTTC. This gives the protein CASSSRTSGSYEQFF.

V gene TRBV11-2 combines with J gene TRBJ2-7; perhaps TRBD2 as D (5 bases). This CDR3 contains 13 residues. Germline V CDR1 and CDR2: SGHAT, FQNNGV. The germline V and J ends were trimmed by 5 bases and 3 bases, with 11 bases remaining between them. CDR3: CASSPPAGYEQYF. The CDR3 coding sequence is TGTGCCAGCAGCCCCCCGGCGGGCTACGAGCAGTACTTC. Supplemented by reference TRBV11-2 and TRBJ2-7, the full variable domain reads EAGVAQSPRYKIIEKRQSVAFWCNPISGHATLYWYQQILGQGPKLLIQFQNNGVVDDSQLPKDRFSAERLKGVDSTLKIQPAKLEDSAVYLCASSPPAGYEQYFGPGTRLTVT.

This chain uses TRBV19 with TRBJ1-5, with a tentative D call TRBD1 (5 bases). CDR3 length: 16 amino acids. V lost 5 bases to trimming and J lost 3 bases, with 17 bases between them. Looked up from germline, CDR1 is LNHDA and CDR2 is SQIVND (reference sequence). CDR3: CASSPPGGPLNQPQHF. CDR3 nucleotide sequence: TGTGCCAGTAGTCCCCCGGGGGGACCTCTCAATCAGCCCCAGCATTTT.

This clone was seen only a few times. This chain joins TRBV6-2 or TRBV6-3 and TRBJ2-3; 10 nucleotides match TRBD2. Per the germline V gene, CDR1 is MNHEY and CDR2 is SVGEGT. The length of the CDR3 is 14 residues. Trimming at V came to 6 bases and at J to 4 bases, leaving 4 bases not matched to a gene. The CDR3 nucleotides read TGTGCCAGCAGCCGAGCGGGGGGGCCAGATACGCAGTATTTT. Translated, it gives CASSRAGGPDTQYF.

This chain joins TRBV19 and TRBJ2-7; D may be TRBD1 (6 bases). This CDR3 spans 11 amino acids. Trimming took off 8 bases at V and 4 bases at J, with 9 bases between the two ends. Germline values: CDR1 LNHDA, CDR2 SQIVND (reference sequence). The CDR3 protein is CASGTGYEQYF. DNA of the CDR3: TGTGCCAGTGGAACAGGGTACGAGCAGTACTTC.

The chain uses TRBV7-2 and TRBJ1-5; 11 bases are a match to TRBD1. This CDR3 spans 15 amino acids. V shed 5 bases and J 4 bases; nucleotides not matched to a gene: 4. The germline CDR1 and CDR2 sequences are SGHTA and FQGNSA. This CDR3 is CASSKGQGENQPQHF. In DNA form, the CDR3 reads TGTGCCAGCAGCAAGGGACAGGGGGAGAATCAGCCCCAGCATTTT.

This clone was recorded a few times. This chain links TRBV4-2 with TRBJ2-3, with 9 positions matching TRBD2. CDR1 and CDR2 (germline): LGHNA, YNFKEQ. With 5 bases clipped from V and 2 bases from J, the junction kept 11 bases outside the gene matches. The CDR3 length is 17 residues. CDR3 bases: TGTGCCAGCAGCACCCGGGTAGCGGGGGCCGACACAGATACGCAGTATTTT. Protein: CASSTRVAGADTDTQYF.

CDR3 in amino acids: CASSRREGTDTQYF. CDR3 nucleotides: TGTGCCAGCAGTCGACGGGAGGGGACAGATACGCAGTATTTT. This chain uses TRBV6-4 with TRBJ2-3, with TRBD2 matching over 8 bases. The CDR3 runs 14 residues. In germline, CDR1 is MRHNA, CDR2 SNTAGT. Unmatched junction bases numbered 4, after V lost 5 bases and J lost 3 bases.

J is TRBJ1-2 and V is TRBV4-1; TRBD1 is a possible D gene (6 bases). The germline V gene encodes CDR1 MGHRA and CDR2 YSYEKL. Trimming cost V 0 bases and J 7 bases, with 9 bases left between them. The CDR3 runs 13 residues. Here the CDR3 reads CASSQEGASGYTF. The CDR3 DNA is TGCGCCAGCAGCCAAGAGGGGGCGAGTGGCTACACCTTC.

The rearrangement links TRBV4-1 to TRBJ2-3; possibly TRBD1 for D (5 bases). V dropped 0 bases and J dropped 1 base, with 8 bases sitting between them. Germline values: CDR1 MGHRA, CDR2 YSYEKL. This CDR3 contains 15 residues. Written as DNA, the CDR3 is TGCGCCAGCAGCCAAGAAGGGGCTGGCACAGATACGCAGTATTTT. It is translated as CASSQEGAGTDTQYF.

The J gene is TRBJ1-3, the V gene TRBV9, with TRBD1 as a possible D gene (6 bases). V lost 2 bases and J 0 bases, leaving 12 bases between the germline ends. The CDR3 is 16 amino acids. CDR1 is SGDLS, CDR2 YYNGEE, per germline. The DNA for the CDR3 is TGTGCCAGCAGCGTCGACAGGTCTCCCTCTGGAAACACCATATATTTT. Residues: CASSVDRSPSGNTIYF.

This rearrangement joins TRBV6-2 or TRBV6-3 to TRBJ2-2; 9 bases are a match to TRBD1. The germline gives CDR1 MNHEY, CDR2 SVGEGT. The V segment lost 4 bases and the J segment 4 bases; nucleotides outside the gene matches: 13. This CDR3 has 18 amino acids. In nucleotides, the CDR3 is TGTGCCAGCAGTTCCTTAACACGGGACAGGGAAACCACCGGGGAGCTGTTTTTT. It is translated as CASSSLTRDRETTGELFF.

The genes are TRBV5-1 and TRBJ2-1; 8 nucleotides match TRBD2. Trimming took 4 bases from V and 0 from J; bases not matched to a gene: 9. The CDR3 sequence is 17 residues long. The germline gives CDR1 SGHRS, CDR2 YFSETQ. The CDR3 sequence: CASSTLTSGNSYNEQFF. CDR3 nucleotides: TGCGCCAGCAGCACCTTAACTAGCGGTAACTCCTACAATGAGCAGTTCTTC.